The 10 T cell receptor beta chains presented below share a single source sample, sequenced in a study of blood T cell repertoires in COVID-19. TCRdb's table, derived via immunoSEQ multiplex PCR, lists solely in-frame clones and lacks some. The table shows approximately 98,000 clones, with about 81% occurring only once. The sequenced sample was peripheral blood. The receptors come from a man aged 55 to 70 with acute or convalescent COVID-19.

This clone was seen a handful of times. CDR3 in DNA: TGTGCCAGCAGCCCGAGGGACTTGGCTTTGTACACTGAAGCTTTCTTT. Protein sequence: CASSPRDLALYTEAFF. V is TRBV9 and J is TRBJ1-1, with D maybe TRBD1 (5 bases). V was trimmed by 4 bases and J by 3 bases, leaving 19 bases between them. Germline CDR1 is SGDLS and CDR2 is YYNGEE. The CDR3 is 16 amino acids.

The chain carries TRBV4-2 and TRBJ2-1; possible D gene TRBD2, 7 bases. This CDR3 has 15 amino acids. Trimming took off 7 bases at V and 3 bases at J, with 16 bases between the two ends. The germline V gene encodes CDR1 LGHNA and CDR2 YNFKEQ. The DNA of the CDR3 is TGTGCCAGCACCTCTGCGAGGGGGGGCTACAATGAGCAGTTCTTC. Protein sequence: CASTSARGGYNEQFF.

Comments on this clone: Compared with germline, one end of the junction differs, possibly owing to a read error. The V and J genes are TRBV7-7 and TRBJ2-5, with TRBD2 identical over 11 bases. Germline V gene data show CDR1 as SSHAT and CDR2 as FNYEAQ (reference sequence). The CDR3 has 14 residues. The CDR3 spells CASSPRTSGETQYF. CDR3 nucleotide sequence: TGTGCTAGCAGCCCACGGACTAGCGGGGAGACCCAGTACTTC.

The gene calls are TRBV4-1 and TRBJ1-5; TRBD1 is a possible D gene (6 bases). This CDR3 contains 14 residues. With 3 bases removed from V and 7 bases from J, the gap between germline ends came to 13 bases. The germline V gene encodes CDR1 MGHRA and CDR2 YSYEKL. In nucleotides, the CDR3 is TGCGCCAGCAGCCAGGCTGACAGGCGCCAGCCCCAGCATTTT. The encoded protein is CASSQADRRQPQHF.

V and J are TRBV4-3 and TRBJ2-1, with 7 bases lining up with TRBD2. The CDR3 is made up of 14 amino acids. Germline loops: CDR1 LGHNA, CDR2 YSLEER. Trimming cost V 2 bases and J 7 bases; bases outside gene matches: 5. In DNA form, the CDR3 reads TGCGCCAGCAGCCAACCCGGACTAGAGAATGAGCAGTTCTTC. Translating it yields CASSQPGLENEQFF.

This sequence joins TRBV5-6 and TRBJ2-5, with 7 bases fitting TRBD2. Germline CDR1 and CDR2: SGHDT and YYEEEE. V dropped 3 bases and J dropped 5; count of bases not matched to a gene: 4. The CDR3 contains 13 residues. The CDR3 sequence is CASSWGGTETQYF. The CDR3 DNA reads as TGTGCCAGCAGCTGGGGAGGGACGGAGACCCAGTACTTC.

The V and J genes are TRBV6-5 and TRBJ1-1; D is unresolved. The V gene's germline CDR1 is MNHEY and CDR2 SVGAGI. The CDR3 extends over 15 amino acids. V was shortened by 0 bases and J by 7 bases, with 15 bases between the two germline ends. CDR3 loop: CASSYSATANFEAFF. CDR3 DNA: TGTGCCAGCAGTTACTCCGCTACAGCCAACTTTGAAGCTTTCTTT.

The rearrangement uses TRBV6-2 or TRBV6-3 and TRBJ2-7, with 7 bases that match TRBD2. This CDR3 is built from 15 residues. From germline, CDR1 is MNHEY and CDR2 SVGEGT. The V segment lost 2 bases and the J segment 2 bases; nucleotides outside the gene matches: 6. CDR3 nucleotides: TGTGCCAGCAGTTACGGAGCGGGATTCCCCTACGAGCAGTACGTC. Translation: CASSYGAGFPYEQYV.

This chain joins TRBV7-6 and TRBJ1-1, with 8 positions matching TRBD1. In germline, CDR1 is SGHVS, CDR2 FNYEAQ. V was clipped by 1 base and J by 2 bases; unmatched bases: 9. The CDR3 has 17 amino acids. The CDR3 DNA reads TGTGCCAGCAGCTTAGGCCCTACCGGGACAGGAAACACTGAAGCTTTCTTT. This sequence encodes CASSLGPTGTGNTEAFF. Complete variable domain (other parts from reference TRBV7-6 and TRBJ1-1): GAGVSQSPRYKVTKRGQDVALRCDPISGHVSLYWYRQALGQGPEFLTYFNYEAQQDKSGLPNDRFSAERPEGSISTLTIQRTEQRDSAMYRCASSLGPTGTGNTEAFFGQGTRLTVV.

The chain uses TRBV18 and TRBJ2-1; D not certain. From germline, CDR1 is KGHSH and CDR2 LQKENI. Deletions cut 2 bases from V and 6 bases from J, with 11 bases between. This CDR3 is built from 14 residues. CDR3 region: CASSPIAYSNEQFF. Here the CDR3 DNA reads TGTGCCAGCTCACCAATAGCCTACTCCAATGAGCAGTTCTTC.